The T cell receptor (beta chain) under discussion was sequenced for a study of cytomegalovirus exposure and HLA in healthy donors. Study-level findings and limits: Associated with cytomegalovirus, according to the listing, were 150 to 200 TCR beta chains. Sequencing artifact likely explains a cluster of highly shared sequence variants.

CDR3 size: 16 residues. Trimming shortened V by 0 bases and J by 8 bases, and 16 bases separated the two germline ends. CDR1 is LNHNV and CDR2 is YYDKDF in the germline V gene (reference sequence). As concerns this clone: Its antigen is as yet unknown.

PCR involved 60 Vbeta and 13 Jbeta primers. Sequencing was performed with immunoSEQ multiplex PCR; in TCRdb, only in-frame clones are kept and a portion is missing. The data show 100,000 to 150,000 clones, with about four fifths seen just once and 13% held by the top ten. The sample was PBMCs. The receptor was isolated from a woman between 55 and 75 years old in good health and CMV-seropositive. V is TRBV15 and J is TRBJ1-4; D not resolved. DNA of the CDR3: TGTGCCACCAGCAGAGATGTAGCCCCGACGGGAGAAAAACTGTTTTTT. Its translation is CATSRDVAPTGEKLFF. The complete variable domain, with remaining parts taken from reference TRBV15 and TRBJ1-4, reads DAMVIQNPRYQVTQFGKPVTLSCSQTLNHNVMYWYQQKSSQAPKLLFHYYDKDFNNEADTPDNFQSRRPNTSFCFLDIRSPGLGDTAMYLCATSRDVAPTGEKLFFGSGTQLSVL.